This TCR beta chain is from a study of blood T cells in healthy people across ages. About this clonotype: The junction differs from germline at one of its ends, possibly a read error.

The CDR3 contains 16 residues. Germline V CDR1 and CDR2: MNHEY, SVGAGI. With a J-beta primer mix and a sample-barcoded 5' primer, a second PCR ran roughly 6 to 11 cycles. Every single cDNA molecule received a tag from a template-switch adaptor with 12 random nucleotides. TCRdb reprocessed the 5' RACE reads with MiXCR, giving one entry per CDR3 protein. The sample gives over a million distinct CDR3 sequences, approximately 42% of which show up once; approximately 4.1% is in the top ten. The clonotype originates from a woman aged 18-30 years in good health. This chain uses TRBV6-5 with TRBJ1-2; D is unclear. Material for sequencing was blood. The CDR3 reads CTSSYSGVISDRGYTF. The CDR3 DNA follows: TGTACCAGCAGTTACTCGGGCGTCATATCCGATCGTGGCTACACCTTC.